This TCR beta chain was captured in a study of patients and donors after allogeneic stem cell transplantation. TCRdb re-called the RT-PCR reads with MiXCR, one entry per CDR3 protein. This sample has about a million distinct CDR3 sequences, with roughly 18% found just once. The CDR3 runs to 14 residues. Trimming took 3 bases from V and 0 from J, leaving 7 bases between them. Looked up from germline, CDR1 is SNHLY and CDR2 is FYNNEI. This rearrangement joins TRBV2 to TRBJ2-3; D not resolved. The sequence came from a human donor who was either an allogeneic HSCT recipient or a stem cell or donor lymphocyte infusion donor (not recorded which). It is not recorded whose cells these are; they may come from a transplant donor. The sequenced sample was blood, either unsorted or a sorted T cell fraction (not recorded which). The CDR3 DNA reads TGTGCCAGCAGTGAGGTCAGAAGCACAGATACGCAGTATTTT. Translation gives CASSEVRSTDTQYF.